These 9 T cell receptor beta chains were sequenced from one sample in a study of cytomegalovirus exposure and HLA in healthy donors. The study ran its PCR with 60 Vbeta and 13 Jbeta primers. TCRdb keeps only in-frame clones here, not all; method: immunoSEQ multiplex PCR. The table shows 150,000 to 200,000 clones, with 80% to 85% occurring only once. Source material: PBMCs. The receptors here all came from a boy aged 5-17 years in good health and CMV-seronegative.

A remark on this clone: At one end the junction does not follow the germline gene, possibly because of a read error. The J gene is TRBJ1-2, the V gene TRBV27; no definite D call. This CDR3 region has 12 residues. Germline CDR1 MNHEY, CDR2 SMNVEV (reference sequence). In DNA form, the CDR3 reads TGTACCCTCCTTAAACGGGTGCCGAGATACTTCTTC. Encoded protein: CTLLKRVPRYFF.

The chain employs TRBV5-1 and TRBJ1-1; 11 bases match TRBD1. Germline-derived CDR1 and CDR2 are SGHRS and YFSETQ. V was pared by 4 bases and J by 5 bases, with 10 bases of the junction left unmatched. The CDR3 sequence is 16 residues long. The CDR3 DNA is TGCGCCAGCAGCCCTGGGACAGGGGGTTGGGGGACTGAAGCTTTCTTT. It encodes CASSPGTGGWGTEAFF.

The rearrangement links TRBV5-4 to TRBJ2-7; 7 nucleotides align to TRBD2. The CDR3 is 17 residues long. Per germline, CDR1 SGHNT and CDR2 YYREEE (reference sequence). Trimming removed 4 bases from V and 2 bases from J; junction bases left unmatched: 15. This CDR3 is CASSRGGGSPAAYEQYF. Written as DNA, the CDR3 is TGTGCCAGCAGCCGCGGGGGAGGGTCCCCCGCCGCCTACGAGCAGTACTTC.

The chain recombines TRBV5-5 with TRBJ2-1, with a possible D match to TRBD2 (5 bases). The CDR3 has 15 amino acids. Germline lookup yields CDR1 SGHKS and CDR2 YYEKEE (reference sequence). V shed 0 bases and J shed 3 bases, with 10 bases lying between them. Written as DNA, the CDR3 is TGTGCCAGCAGCTTGGTTGATAGCGTCTACAATGAGCAGTTCTTC. Encoded protein: CASSLVDSVYNEQFF.

The V call is TRBV28, the J call TRBJ2-1; 11 bases are a match to TRBD2. J lost 4 bases, V lost 2 bases, and 7 bases had no gene match. Germline V gene lookup returns CDR1 MDHEN and CDR2 SYDVKM. This CDR3 comprises 17 residues. DNA of the CDR3: TGTGCCAGCAGTTTAGGGGCTAGCGGGAGGATATACAATGAGCAGTTCTTC. Its protein is CASSLGASGRIYNEQFF.

This chain connects TRBV6-4 to TRBJ1-1; D is perhaps TRBD1 (5 bases). The CDR3 spans 14 residues. Trimming left V 6 bases short and J 8 bases short, with 19 bases between. Germline V lookup: CDR1 MRHNA, CDR2 SNTAGT. This CDR3 is CASSPWGGYREAFF. CDR3 nucleotide sequence: TGTGCCAGCAGCCCCTGGGGCGGCTATAGGGAAGCTTTCTTT.

The rearrangement uses TRBV27 and TRBJ2-7; the match to TRBD1 covers 9 bases. The CDR3 sequence is 15 residues long. CDR1 is MNHEY, CDR2 SMNVEV, per germline (reference sequence). V was pared by 3 bases and J by 6 bases, with 9 bases of the junction left unmatched. This CDR3 reads CASSLTGTGLGEQYF. CDR3 DNA: TGTGCCAGCAGTTTGACCGGGACAGGGTTAGGCGAGCAGTACTTC.

The chain is built from TRBV2 and TRBJ2-7; D perhaps matches TRBD2 (6 bases). CDR3 size: 13 residues. The V and J ends lost 8 bases and 3 bases respectively, with 14 bases between them. CDR1 is SNHLY, CDR2 FYNNEI, per germline. The CDR3 region has the DNA TGTGCCAGCTGCCTAGCGAGCCTCTACGAGCAGTACTTC. Its protein is CASCLASLYEQYF.

The rearrangement joins TRBV27 to TRBJ2-3; maybe TRBD2 (5 bases). Germline CDR1 is MNHEY and CDR2 is SMNVEV (reference sequence). The CDR3 is 16 amino acids. V lost 6 bases, J lost 2 bases, and 18 bases lay in between. CDR3 coding DNA: TGTGCCAGCAGAGGCCTTCTAGGACTGTACACAGATACGCAGTATTTT. It translates to CASRGLLGLYTDTQYF.